These T cell receptor beta chains were read from a single sample in a study of blood T cell repertoires in COVID-19. The assay was immunoSEQ multiplex PCR, and TCRdb's table has in-frame clones only and misses some. This sample has roughly 250,000 clones, with around 81% found just once. The specimen was peripheral blood. These receptors all come from a man aged 45 to 65 with active or convalescent COVID-19. CDR3s include the opening cysteine and the closing phenylalanine or tryptophan. Each record gives: D gene, V gene, J gene, clone size, CDR3 DNA, CDR3 protein. D genes are given only for firm matches. Only part of the rows carry a size: once, few, many, or a class if the clone is expanded.

>-|TRBV28|TRBJ2-7|-
TGTGCCAGCACGGACATCTACGAGCAGTACTTC
CASTDIYEQYF
>TRBD1|TRBV4-2|TRBJ2-6|-
TGTGCCAGCAGCCAAGGAGGACAGGGAATCGGGTCTGGGGCCAACGTCCTGACTTTC
CASSQGGQGIGSGANVLTF
>-|TRBV12-3/TRBV12-4|TRBJ2-7|-
TGTGCCAGCAGTTTCAGCGTCTGGAACGAGCAGTACTTC
CASSFSVWNEQYF
>-|TRBV10-3|TRBJ2-2|-
TGTGCCATCAGTGTCAGCGATAACACCGGGGAGCTGTTTTTT
CAISVSDNTGELFF
>TRBD2|TRBV20-1|TRBJ2-1|-
TGCAGTGCTAGTCTGATAGCGGGGGGGCTTGGTGAGCAGTTCTTC
CSASLIAGGLGEQFF
>-|TRBV19|TRBJ1-4|few
TGTGCCAGTAGGAAGCCCTCTGCAACTAATGAAAAACTGTTTTTT
CASRKPSATNEKLFF
>-|TRBV5-1|TRBJ2-1|once
TGCGCCAGCAGCCCCGCGGTGGAGAGGAATGAGCAGTTCTTC
CASSPAVERNEQFF
>-|TRBV30|TRBJ1-2|-
TGTGCCTGGAGTGTAAGGCAGGGGCGCTATGGCTACACCTTC
CAWSVRQGRYGYTF
>-|TRBV27|TRBJ1-5|-
TGTGCCACCCATAGAAGAAACTATAGCAATCAGCCCCAGCATTTT
CATHRRNYSNQPQHF
>TRBD2|TRBV15|TRBJ2-1|-
TGTGCCACCAGCGGGGGACTAGCGGGGCAAGGTCGGCAGTTCTTC
CATSGGLAGQGRQFF